A few counts support the clone carrying this TCR beta chain. The CDR3 loop spans 11 amino acids. CDR1 is DFQATT, CDR2 SNEGSKA, per germline (reference sequence). Trimming left V 3 bases short and J 12 bases short, with 11 bases between. TCRdb independently ran MiXCR on the RT-PCR reads; one entry per CDR3 protein. Here the sample spans about 960,000 distinct CDR3 sequences, roughly 17% being singletons. This record comes from a study of patients and donors after allogeneic stem cell transplantation. The source of this sequence is a human donor who was either an allogeneic HSCT recipient or a stem cell or donor lymphocyte infusion donor (not recorded which). It is not recorded whose cells these are; they may come from a transplant donor. The chain has TRBV20-1 and TRBJ1-4, with a possible D match to TRBD1 (6 bases). Input material: blood, either unsorted or a sorted T cell fraction (not recorded which). The CDR3 bases are TGCAGTGCTAGCAGGGGCGGTGAACTGTTTTTT. As protein: CSASRGGELFF.